The T cell receptor beta chain described here comes from a study of CD8 T cells in Susac syndrome. The germline V and J ends were trimmed by 1 base and 0 bases, with 7 bases remaining between them. The germline V gene has CDR1 MGHDK and CDR2 SYGVNS. This CDR3 comprises 15 residues. Sequencing of TCR beta covered CD8+ and CD4+ T cells obtained from blood. FACS enriched CD8+ TEMRA cells, while bulk CD8+ and CD4+ were negatively isolated. RNA, at about 0.5 to 1 ug, was reverse transcribed with random hexamers. The immunoSEQ assay covered 54 Vbeta and 13 Jbeta segments for CDR3. MiXCR, run by TCRdb on the immunoSEQ multiplex PCR reads, gives a single entry per CDR3 protein. This sample has a few hundred thousand distinct CDR3 sequences, with approximately 85% found just once.

The receptor was derived from a human donor with multiple sclerosis. Sequencing was performed on CD8+ T cells from PBMCs. The V call is TRBV25-1, the J call TRBJ1-5; no clear D. The CDR3 protein is CASSESQYSNQPQHF. Written as DNA, the CDR3 is TGTGCCAGCAGTGAATCTCAGTATAGCAATCAGCCCCAGCATTTT.